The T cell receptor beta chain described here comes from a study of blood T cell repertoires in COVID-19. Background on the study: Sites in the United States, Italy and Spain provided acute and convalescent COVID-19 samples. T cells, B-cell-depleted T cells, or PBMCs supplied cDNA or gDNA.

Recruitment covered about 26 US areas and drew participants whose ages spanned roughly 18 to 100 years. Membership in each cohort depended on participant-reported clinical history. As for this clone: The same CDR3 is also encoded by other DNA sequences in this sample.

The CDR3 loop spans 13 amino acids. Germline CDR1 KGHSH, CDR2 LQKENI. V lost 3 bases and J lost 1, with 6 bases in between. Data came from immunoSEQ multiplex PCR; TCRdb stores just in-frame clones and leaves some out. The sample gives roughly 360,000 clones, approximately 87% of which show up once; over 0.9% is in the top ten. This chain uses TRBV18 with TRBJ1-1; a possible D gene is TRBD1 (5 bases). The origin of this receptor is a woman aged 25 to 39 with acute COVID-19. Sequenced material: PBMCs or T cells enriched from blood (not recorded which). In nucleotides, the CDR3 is TGTGCCAGCTCACCTACAGGGAACACTGAAGCTTTCTTT. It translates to CASSPTGNTEAFF. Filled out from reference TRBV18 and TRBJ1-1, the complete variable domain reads NAGVMQNPRHLVRRRGQEARLRCSPMKGHSHVYWYRQLPEEGLKFMVYLQKENIIDESGMPKERFSAEFPKEGPSILRIQQVVRGDSAAYFCASSPTGNTEAFFGQGTRLTVV.